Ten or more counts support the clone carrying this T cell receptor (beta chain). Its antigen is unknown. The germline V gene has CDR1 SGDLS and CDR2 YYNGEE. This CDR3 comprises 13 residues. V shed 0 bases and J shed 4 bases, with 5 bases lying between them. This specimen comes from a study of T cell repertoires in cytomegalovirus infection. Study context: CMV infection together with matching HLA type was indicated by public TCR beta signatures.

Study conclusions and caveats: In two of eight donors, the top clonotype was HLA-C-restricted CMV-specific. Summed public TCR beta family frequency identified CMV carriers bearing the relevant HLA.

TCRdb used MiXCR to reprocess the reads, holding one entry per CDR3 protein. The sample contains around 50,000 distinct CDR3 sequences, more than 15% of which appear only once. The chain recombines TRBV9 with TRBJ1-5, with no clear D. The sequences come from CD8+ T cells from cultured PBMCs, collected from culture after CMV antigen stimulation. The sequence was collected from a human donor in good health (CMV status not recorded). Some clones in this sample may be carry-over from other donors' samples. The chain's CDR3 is CASSVDDNQPQHF. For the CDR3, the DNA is TGTGCCAGCAGCGTAGATGATAATCAGCCCCAGCATTTT.